This TCR beta chain was documented in a study of OX40 agonist ivuxolimab in advanced cancers. At the level of the study: While on treatment, patients had intravenous ivuxolimab at 0.01 to 10 mg/kg every 2 weeks. The eligibility criteria allowed prior anti-PD-1, anti-PD-L1 or anti-CTLA-4 therapy, and around 40% had some.

As concerns this clone: The antigen is undetermined.

Study observations and caveats: In CD8+ T cells, expanded clones were on average more numerous than in CD4+.

Sequencing was performed with immunoSEQ multiplex PCR; in TCRdb, only in-frame clones are kept and a portion is missing. In the table there are some 83,000 clones, about 86% of which are singletons. This CDR3 has 15 amino acids. CDR1 is SNHLY, CDR2 FYNNEI, per germline. V lost 2 bases, J lost 5 bases, and 15 bases lay in between. The receptor comes from an adult with an advanced solid tumor such as melanoma, head and neck, liver or kidney cancer. Material: CD4+ or CD8+ T cells sorted from blood, obtained in a trial of the OX40 agonist ivuxolimab. V gene TRBV2 combines with J gene TRBJ2-5; D tentatively fits TRBD1 or TRBD2 (5 bases each). The CDR3 reads CASSEFGTLPETQYF. The CDR3 region has the DNA TGTGCCAGCAGTGAATTCGGGACCCTCCCGGAGACCCAGTACTTC.